The 21 T cell receptor beta chains below come from one sample, sequenced in a study of blood T cells in healthy people across ages. With a J-beta primer mix and a sample-barcoded 5' primer, a second PCR ran roughly 6 to 11 cycles. Via MiXCR, TCRdb re-called the 5' RACE reads, giving one row per CDR3 protein. The profile covers hundreds of thousands of distinct CDR3 sequences, with over 20% appearing a single time and 22% taken by the ten largest. Sequenced: blood. The origin of the receptors is a man between 65 and 85 years old in good health.

This chain joins TRBV9 and TRBJ1-2; D not resolved. Trimming left V 0 bases short and J 8 bases short, with 14 bases between. The V gene's germline CDR1 is SGDLS and CDR2 YYNGEE. This CDR3 is built from 14 residues. Here the CDR3 reads CASSVAGGNDGYTF. CDR3 DNA: TGTGCCAGCAGCGTAGCGGGTGGGAATGACGGCTACACCTTC.

This chain links TRBV12-3 or TRBV12-4 with TRBJ2-5; 7 positions match TRBD1. The J call may be wrong; the DNA end is better matched by TRBJ2-7. This CDR3 spans 15 amino acids. The CDR3 loop is CASSPRDSSYYEQYF. The CDR3 DNA reads as TGTGCCAGCAGTCCCCGGGACAGTTCTTACTACGAGCAGTACTTC.

This sequence joins TRBV12-3 or TRBV12-4 and TRBJ2-3, with 8 nucleotides matching TRBD1. This CDR3 region has 15 residues. The junction had 4 bases not matched to a gene; V was cut back by 2 bases and J by 3 bases. In DNA form, the CDR3 reads TGTGCCAGCAGTTTATACCAGGGGGCGACAGATACGCAGTATTTT. It is translated as CASSLYQGATDTQYF.

This clonotype was seen more than once but under ten times. The chain carries TRBV21-1 and TRBJ2-7. TRBV21-1 is a pseudogene segment. This CDR3 is built from 16 residues. The CDR3 is CASSTRIDDSYYEQYV. The DNA for the CDR3 is TGTGCCAGCAGCACCCGAATCGATGACAGCTACTACGAGCAGTACGTC.

The chain uses TRBV20-1 and TRBJ2-1; D not resolved. V was pared by 3 bases and J by 7 bases, with 10 bases between. CDR1 and CDR2 (germline): DFQATT, SNEGSKA (reference sequence). This CDR3 region has 12 residues. CDR3 sequence (DNA): TGCAGTGCTAGGGCGGTAGGGAATGAGCAGTTCTTC. This sequence encodes CSARAVGNEQFF.

This clonotype was observed a handful of times. V gene TRBV20-1 combines with J gene TRBJ2-1; 7 positions match TRBD2. Trimming at V came to 3 bases and at J to 0 bases, leaving 5 bases not matched to a gene. The CDR3 spans 15 residues. In germline, CDR1 is DFQATT, CDR2 SNEGSKA (reference sequence). The CDR3 coding sequence is TGCAGTGCTAGCGACGGGGGGAGCTCCTACAATGAGCAGTTCTTC. This codes for CSASDGGSSYNEQFF.

The chain is built from TRBV20-1 and TRBJ1-6, with TRBD1 as a possible D gene (5 bases). V was clipped by 1 base and J by 4 bases, with 14 bases between them. The CDR3 is 16 amino acids. The germline CDR1 and CDR2 sequences are DFQATT and SNEGSKA (reference sequence). The CDR3 coding sequence is TGCAGTGCTAGAGCCTCGGGACCGAGATATAATTCACCCCTCCACTTT. Protein product: CSARASGPRYNSPLHF.

This rearrangement joins TRBV7-2 to TRBJ1-1; no reliable D call. The V gene's germline CDR1 is SGHTA and CDR2 FQGNSA. The CDR3 length is 13 residues. V was trimmed by 3 bases and J by 3 bases, leaving 8 bases between them. CDR3 protein: CASSFSVDTEAFF. The CDR3 bases are TGTGCCAGCAGCTTTTCCGTGGACACTGAAGCTTTCTTT.

The rearrangement uses TRBV7-9 and TRBJ2-1, with TRBD1 matching 8 bases. V lost 5 bases to trimming and J lost 3 bases; unmatched junction nucleotides: 6. This CDR3 has 15 amino acids. Germline V gene sequence: CDR1 SEHNR, CDR2 FQNEAQ (reference sequence). CDR3 amino acids: CASSAFGTGYNEQFF. CDR3 coding DNA: TGTGCCAGCAGCGCCTTCGGGACAGGCTACAATGAGCAGTTCTTC.

This clonotype came up a few times. The chain combines TRBV12-3 or TRBV12-4 with TRBJ2-7; 8 nucleotides line up with TRBD1. Unmatched junction bases numbered 2, after V lost 2 bases and J lost 2 bases. This CDR3 contains 14 residues. CDR3 bases: TGTGCCAGCAGTTTAAACAGGGGGGCCTACGAGCAGTACTTC. This sequence encodes CASSLNRGAYEQYF.

The chain uses TRBV12-3 or TRBV12-4 and TRBJ1-1; a weak D match, TRBD1 (6 bases). This CDR3 contains 15 residues. V was pared by 6 bases and J by 7 bases, with 21 bases between. In DNA, the CDR3 is TGTGCCAGCAGCCCAGGGGCCGCGGGGGGTTATGAAGCTTTCTTT. Translated: CASSPGAAGGYEAFF.

Only a few counts were recorded for this clonotype. The chain carries TRBV20-1 and TRBJ2-1; 9 positions agree with TRBD2. The germline gives CDR1 DFQATT, CDR2 SNEGSKA (reference sequence). V shed 5 bases, J shed 9 bases, and the junction held 17 bases outside the gene matches. This CDR3 is 16 amino acids long. The CDR3 DNA is TGCAGTGCTGGAAGGCGTGGTAGCGGGAGTATGGGTGAGCAGTTCTTC. This encodes CSAGRRGSGSMGEQFF.

This clonotype was recorded at least ten times. CDR3 region: CASSLGGSEGEKLFF. DNA of the CDR3: TGCGCCAGCAGCTTGGGGGGCTCAGAAGGTGAAAAACTGTTTTTT. This chain links TRBV5-1 with TRBJ1-4, with a possible D match to TRBD1 (5 bases). The germline gives CDR1 SGHRS, CDR2 YFSETQ. CDR3 length: 15 amino acids. The ends were cut back, 0 bases at V and 7 bases at J, with 13 bases in the middle.

The V gene is TRBV20-1, the J gene TRBJ2-1, with a possible D match to TRBD2 (6 bases). CDR3 size: 16 residues. Trimming removed 0 bases at V and 6 bases at J, with 18 bases between. CDR1 and CDR2 from the germline V gene are DFQATT and SNEGSKA (reference sequence). The CDR3 coding sequence is TGCAGTGCTAGAGATTCGTTGGGCGGGGCTCTCAATGAGCAGTTCTTC. It codes for CSARDSLGGALNEQFF.

The gene calls are TRBV15 and TRBJ2-7; TRBD2 aligns across 12 bases. The CDR3 totals 17 residues. Looked up from germline, CDR1 is LNHNV and CDR2 is YYDKDF (reference sequence). With V trimmed by 2 bases and J by 6 bases, 11 bases remained unmatched. The CDR3 here is CATSRQLLAGGPGEQYF. The CDR3 region has the DNA TGTGCCACCAGCAGACAACTTCTAGCGGGAGGGCCGGGCGAGCAGTACTTC. Supplemented by reference TRBV15 and TRBJ2-7, the full variable domain reads DAMVIQNPRYQVTQFGKPVTLSCSQTLNHNVMYWYQQKSSQAPKLLFHYYDKDFNNEADTPDNFQSRRPNTSFCFLDIRSPGLGDTAMYLCATSRQLLAGGPGEQYFGPGTRLTVT.

This clonotype was recorded many times. The chain uses TRBV20-1 and TRBJ1-2, with TRBD1 identical over 7 bases. Germline loops: CDR1 DFQATT, CDR2 SNEGSKA (reference sequence). The CDR3 totals 14 residues. V shed 5 bases and J 4 bases; nucleotides not matched to a gene: 10. CDR3: CSASEGAGGYGYTF. The DNA for the CDR3 is TGCAGTGCTTCCGAGGGGGCCGGGGGCTATGGCTACACCTTC.

The V and J genes are TRBV20-1 and TRBJ2-7; D is perhaps TRBD2 (6 bases). Germline V lookup: CDR1 DFQATT, CDR2 SNEGSKA (reference sequence). This CDR3 is 14 amino acids long. V gave up 6 bases and J gave up 3 bases, with 18 bases separating them. In nucleotides, the CDR3 is TGCAGTGCCCCCCCTGGAGGGACCCTCTACGAGCAGTACTTC. This codes for CSAPPGGTLYEQYF.

This chain connects TRBV10-2 to TRBJ2-7; D unresolved. The CDR3 consists of 15 residues. Germline V gene lookup returns CDR1 WSHSY and CDR2 SAAADI. V lost 2 bases and J lost 2, with 13 bases in between. The CDR3 loop is CASSEIQVLAYEQYF. CDR3 coding DNA: TGCGCCAGCAGTGAGATTCAGGTACTCGCCTACGAGCAGTACTTC.

This chain joins TRBV10-3 and TRBJ2-5, with D perhaps TRBD1 or TRBD2 (6 bases each). Germline values: CDR1 ENHRY, CDR2 SYGVKD. V lost 7 bases and J 2 bases, leaving 11 bases between the germline ends. CDR3 length: 13 residues. Written as DNA, the CDR3 is TGTGCCATCACTCGGGGGCAACAAGAGACCCAGTACTTC. It codes for CAITRGQQETQYF.

The rearrangement uses TRBV12-3 or TRBV12-4 and TRBJ1-6, with a weak D call TRBD1 (5 bases). Trimming cost V 7 bases and J 7 bases, with 11 bases left between them. The CDR3 sequence is 13 residues long. CDR3 amino acids: CASKGVGNSPLHF. The CDR3 coding sequence is TGTGCCAGCAAAGGGGTTGGAAATTCACCCCTCCACTTT.

The genes are TRBV28 and TRBJ2-3, with D tentatively TRBD2 (7 bases). This CDR3 has 14 residues. Between the trimmed V and J ends, which lost 10 bases and 2 bases, there was a span of 16 bases. Germline V gene lookup returns CDR1 MDHEN and CDR2 SYDVKM. CDR3: CATLGGASTDTQYF. In DNA, the CDR3 is TGTGCCACCTTAGGGGGGGCCTCCACAGATACGCAGTATTTT. Complete variable domain (other parts from reference TRBV28 and TRBJ2-3): DVKVTQSSRYLVKRTGEKVFLECVQDMDHENMFWYRQDPGLGLRLIYFSYDVKMKEKGDIPEGYSVSREKKERFSLILESASTNQTSMYLCATLGGASTDTQYFGPGTRLTVL.